This T cell receptor (beta chain) comes out of a study of blood T cell repertoires in COVID-19. Whole-study context: Samples taken during acute and convalescent COVID-19 were collected in the United States, Italy and Spain. The analysed material was cDNA or gDNA that came from T cells, B-cell-depleted T cells, or PBMCs.

The CDR3 loop spans 15 amino acids. Germline values: CDR1 SGHRS, CDR2 YFSETQ. The trim removed 0 bases at V and 4 bases at J, leaving 5 bases unmatched. In the original processing: Researchers report that nucleated cell counts were estimated from reference gene primer amplification. TCRdb keeps only in-frame clones here, not all; method: immunoSEQ multiplex PCR. The D gene and trimming were derived from the DNA, and the V and J assignments and clone size from that table. Of about 120,000 clones listed, 75% to 90% are singletons. Turning to this clone: Distinct nucleotide sequences in the sample also encode this CDR3.

Sequencing was done on a sample of peripheral blood. This rearrangement joins TRBV5-1 to TRBJ2-5; 8 nucleotides match TRBD1. The receptor was derived from a woman in her 70s with acute or convalescent COVID-19. The CDR3 nucleotides are TGCGCCAGCAGCTTGGCCCAGGGGGCGCGAGAGACCCAGTACTTC. This codes for CASSLAQGARETQYF.